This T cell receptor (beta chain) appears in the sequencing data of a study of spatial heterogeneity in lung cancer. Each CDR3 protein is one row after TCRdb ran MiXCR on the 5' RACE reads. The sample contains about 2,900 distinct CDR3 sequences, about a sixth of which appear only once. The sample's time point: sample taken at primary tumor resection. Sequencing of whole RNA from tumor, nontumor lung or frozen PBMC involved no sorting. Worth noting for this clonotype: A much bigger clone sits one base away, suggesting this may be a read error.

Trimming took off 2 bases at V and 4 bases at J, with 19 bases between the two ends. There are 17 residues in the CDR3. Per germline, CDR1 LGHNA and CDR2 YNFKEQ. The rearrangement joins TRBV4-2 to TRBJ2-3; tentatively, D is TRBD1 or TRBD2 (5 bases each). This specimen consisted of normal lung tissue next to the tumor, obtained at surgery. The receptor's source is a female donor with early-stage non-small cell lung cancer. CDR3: CASSQLGTGTSSDTQYF. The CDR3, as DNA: TGTGCCAGCAGCCAACTGGGGACCGGGACGAGCTCAGATACGCAGTATTTT.